One sample yielded the 24 T cell receptor beta chains listed below, sequenced in a study of T cell responses to AZD1222 COVID-19 vaccine. Sequencing was performed with immunoSEQ multiplex PCR; in TCRdb, only in-frame clones are kept and a portion is missing. The sample yields some 140,000 clones, over 80% seen once. Specimen: peripheral blood, collected 28 days after the second AZD1222 dose. Source of these receptors: an adult who received the AZD1222 COVID-19 vaccine.

For the CDR3, the DNA is TGTGCCAGCAGCTTATCCGGGAGGGTCAGAGGTTTCACTGAAGCTTTCTTT. Its protein product is CASSLSGRVRGFTEAFF. The V gene is TRBV7-9, the J gene TRBJ1-1; no firm D call. V lost 2 bases and J 4 bases, leaving 20 bases between the germline ends. This CDR3 has 17 residues. From germline, CDR1 is SEHNR and CDR2 FQNEAQ (reference sequence).

The chain carries TRBV29-1 and TRBJ2-6, with D unresolved. The CDR3 consists of 13 residues. The V end was cut by 4 bases, the J end by 0 bases, with 4 bases between. CDR1 and CDR2 from the germline V gene are SQVTM and ANQGSEA. CDR3 nucleotide sequence: TGCAGCGTTGTTAGCTCTGGGGCCAACGTCCTGACTTTC. The encoded protein is CSVVSSGANVLTF.

The rearrangement links TRBV14 to TRBJ2-5, with 9 bases fitting TRBD1. Germline lookup yields CDR1 SGHDN and CDR2 FVKESK. The trim removed 4 bases at V and 4 bases at J, leaving 16 bases unmatched. The CDR3 extends over 18 amino acids. CDR3 in amino acids: CASSPPLGQGRSRETQYF. In DNA form, the CDR3 reads TGTGCCAGCAGCCCCCCCCTCGGACAGGGGCGATCGAGAGAGACCCAGTACTTC.

The V and J genes are TRBV18 and TRBJ1-4, with no clear D. Trimming stripped 2 bases from V and 8 bases from J, with 15 bases between. CDR1 is KGHSH and CDR2 is LQKENI in the germline V gene. The CDR3 is 15 amino acids. The CDR3 DNA follows: TGTGCCAGCTCACCAAAGGCAGACCGAAGAGAAAAACTGTTTTTT. It encodes CASSPKADRREKLFF.

V and J are TRBV18 and TRBJ1-2, with no clear D. V dropped 6 bases and J dropped 4 bases, with 12 bases sitting between them. Germline loops: CDR1 KGHSH, CDR2 LQKENI. This CDR3 region has 13 residues. The CDR3: CASSSDVSYGYTF. The CDR3 coding sequence is TGTGCCAGCTCTTCGGACGTCAGCTATGGCTACACCTTC. Looking up the rest from reference TRBV18 and TRBJ1-2 gives the full variable domain: NAGVMQNPRHLVRRRGQEARLRCSPMKGHSHVYWYRQLPEEGLKFMVYLQKENIIDESGMPKERFSAEFPKEGPSILRIQQVVRGDSAAYFCASSSDVSYGYTFGSGTRLTVV.

The chain is built from TRBV28 and TRBJ2-6, with D unclear. Germline V CDR1 and CDR2: MDHEN, SYDVKM. This CDR3 region has 16 residues. Between the trimmed V and J ends, which lost 6 bases and 0 bases, there was a span of 12 bases. CDR3 sequence reads: CASRPTRLSGANVLTF. As DNA, the CDR3 is TGTGCCAGCAGACCCACCCGTCTCTCTGGGGCCAACGTCCTGACTTTC.

CDR3 DNA: TGCGCCAGCAGCGAACACTCTCAAGAGACCCAGTACTTC. Its translation: CASSEHSQETQYF. V gene TRBV5-1 combines with J gene TRBJ2-5; D is unresolved. The CDR3 covers 13 residues. The germline CDR1 and CDR2 sequences are SGHRS and YFSETQ. The V end lost 4 bases, the J end lost 2 bases, and 9 bases lay between the germline ends. Full variable domain (outside the CDR3, taken from reference TRBV5-1 and TRBJ2-5): KAGVTQTPRYLIKTRGQQVTLSCSPISGHRSVSWYQQTPGQGLQFLFEYFSETQRNKGNFPGRFSGRQFSNSRSEMNVSTLELGDSALYLCASSEHSQETQYFGPGTRLLVL.

The J gene is TRBJ1-6, the V gene TRBV4-2; D call uncertain. The CDR3 totals 15 residues. V lost 0 bases and J 6 bases, leaving 9 bases between the germline ends. The germline CDR1 and CDR2 sequences are LGHNA and YNFKEQ. Here the CDR3 reads CASSQDLEVNSPLHF. CDR3 bases: TGTGCCAGCAGCCAAGATTTAGAGGTTAATTCACCCCTCCACTTT.

The V gene is TRBV9, the J gene TRBJ2-7; 7 bases are shared with TRBD2. Germline V lookup: CDR1 SGDLS, CDR2 YYNGEE. This CDR3 region has 13 residues. V trimming: 2 bases; J trimming: 3 bases; junction bases outside the gene matches: 2. The CDR3 loop is CASSVRGDYEQYF. CDR3 nucleotide sequence: TGTGCCAGCAGCGTTCGGGGGGACTACGAGCAGTACTTC. Based on the CDR3 plus reference TRBV9 and TRBJ2-7, the full variable domain is DSGVTQTPKHLITATGQRVTLRCSPRSGDLSVYWYQQSLDQGLQFLIQYYNGEERAKGNILERFSAQQFPDLHSELNLSSLELGDSALYFCASSVRGDYEQYFGPGTRLTVT.

The rearrangement joins TRBV10-3 to TRBJ2-1; D is unresolved. The germline CDR1 and CDR2 sequences are ENHRY and SYGVKD. Trimming left V 2 bases short and J 5 bases short, with 4 bases between. The CDR3 sequence is 12 residues long. This CDR3 reads CAISERNNEQFF. The CDR3 nucleotides read TGTGCCATCAGTGAGCGGAACAATGAGCAGTTCTTC.

V and J are TRBV2 and TRBJ1-2, with 7 bases fitting TRBD1. CDR3 length: 13 amino acids. The J segment lost 6 bases and the V segment lost 3 bases, leaving 4 bases of the junction unmatched. CDR1 is SNHLY and CDR2 is FYNNEI in the germline V gene. The CDR3 bases are TGTGCCAGCAGTGAGCGACAGGGAAATGGCTACACCTTC. Protein product: CASSERQGNGYTF.

This clone was seen a handful of times. The chain combines TRBV6-5 with TRBJ2-2; D remains ambiguous. The CDR3 runs 12 residues. Germline V gene sequence: CDR1 MNHEY, CDR2 SVGAGI. V was trimmed by 6 bases and J by 7 bases, leaving 9 bases between them. CDR3 amino acids: CASRESHGELFF. CDR3 nucleotide sequence: TGTGCCAGCAGGGAGTCACACGGGGAGCTGTTTTTT.

The V gene is TRBV30, the J gene TRBJ2-7; TRBD1 aligns across 7 bases. The junction had 18 bases not matched to a gene; V was cut back by 4 bases and J by 0 bases. This CDR3 is 18 amino acids long. CDR1 is GTSNPN and CDR2 is SVGIG in the germline V gene (reference sequence). CDR3 DNA sequence: TGTGCCTGGAAACCGACTGACCGCGGACAGGTGAGCTCCTACGAGCAGTACTTC. It translates to CAWKPTDRGQVSSYEQYF.

V and J are TRBV4-1 and TRBJ1-1; D gene unclear. Germline V CDR1 and CDR2: MGHRA, YSYEKL. Between the trimmed V and J ends, which lost 4 bases and 4 bases, there was a span of 13 bases. The CDR3 totals 14 residues. The CDR3 protein is CASSPTQGITEAFF. The CDR3 DNA is TGCGCCAGCAGCCCCACGCAAGGGATCACTGAAGCTTTCTTT.

The CDR3 loop is CAERWGPTENTGELFF. CDR3 sequence (DNA): TGTGCCGAGCGGTGGGGACCAACGGAGAACACCGGGGAGCTGTTTTTT. V gene TRBV7-9 combines with J gene TRBJ2-2, with D tentatively TRBD1 or TRBD2 (5 bases each). V gave up 11 bases and J gave up 1 base, with 20 bases separating them. The CDR3 is 16 residues long. CDR1 SEHNR and CDR2 FQNEAQ come from the germline V gene (reference sequence).

The V gene is TRBV6-2 or TRBV6-3, the J gene TRBJ2-1; unclear D gene. V was shortened by 0 bases and J by 6 bases, with 6 bases between the two germline ends. From germline, CDR1 is MNHEY and CDR2 SVGEGT. The CDR3 contains 13 residues. Written as DNA, the CDR3 is TGTGCCAGCAGTTACTCTTCATCCAATGAGCAGTTCTTC. It yields the protein CASSYSSSNEQFF.

V is TRBV5-6 and J is TRBJ2-1; D gene unclear. The V gene's germline CDR1 is SGHDT and CDR2 YYEEEE. Trimming took off 2 bases at V and 6 bases at J, with 6 bases between the two ends. The CDR3 consists of 12 residues. CDR3 sequence reads: CASSFLRNEQFF. The CDR3 nucleotides are TGTGCCAGCAGCTTCTTACGCAATGAGCAGTTCTTC. Full variable domain (missing parts from reference TRBV5-6 and TRBJ2-1): DAGVTQSPTHLIKTRGQQVTLRCSPKSGHDTVSWYQQALGQGPQFIFQYYEEEERQRGNFPDRFSGHQFPNYSSELNVNALLLGDSALYLCASSFLRNEQFFGPGTRLTVL.

CDR3 nucleotides: TGTGCCAGTAGTATAGGGGGACTGTCCTATGAAAAACTGTTTTTT. Amino acid sequence: CASSIGGLSYEKLFF. The chain links TRBV19 to TRBJ1-4, with D possibly matching TRBD1 (5 bases). Germline assignment: CDR1 LNHDA and CDR2 SQIVND (reference sequence). This CDR3 has 15 amino acids. Trimming left V 1 base short and J 6 bases short, with 12 bases between.

The chain couples TRBV9 to TRBJ1-6; 8 positions match TRBD1. The CDR3 covers 15 residues. The V gene end was trimmed by 4 bases and the J gene end by 10 bases; junction bases not matched to a gene: 10. The germline gives CDR1 SGDLS, CDR2 YYNGEE. The CDR3 loop is CASSPGQEVGSPLHF. The CDR3 DNA sequence: TGTGCCAGCAGCCCGGGACAGGAGGTGGGGTCACCCCTCCACTTT.

V gene TRBV7-2 combines with J gene TRBJ1-2; weak D call: TRBD1 (6 bases). CDR1 SGHTA and CDR2 FQGNSA come from the germline V gene. The CDR3 covers 17 residues. The V end lost 3 bases, the J end lost 4 bases, and 21 bases lay between the germline ends. The DNA of the CDR3 is TGTGCCAGCAGCTTCGACAGGAGGGCCAGACCGGCCTATGGCTACACCTTC. The encoded protein is CASSFDRRARPAYGYTF. The full variable domain, its missing parts supplied by reference TRBV7-2 and TRBJ1-2, is GAGVSQSPSNKVTEKGKDVELRCDPISGHTALYWYRQSLGQGLEFLIYFQGNSAPDKSGLPSDRFSAERTGGSVSTLTIQRTQQEDSAVYLCASSFDRRARPAYGYTFGSGTRLTVV.

This clone was recorded once. This chain uses TRBV7-2 with TRBJ1-2, with no clear D. Germline CDR1 is SGHTA and CDR2 is FQGNSA. The CDR3 totals 14 residues. V dropped 5 bases and J dropped 7 bases, with 17 bases sitting between them. The CDR3 spells CASSPSVGWSGYTF. CDR3 in DNA: TGTGCCAGCAGCCCTTCTGTGGGGTGGAGTGGCTACACCTTC.

Here the CDR3 DNA reads TGTGCCAGCAGCTTATTCGGGACAGGGCAAGAGACCCAGTACTTC. It yields the protein CASSLFGTGQETQYF. The chain employs TRBV7-3 and TRBJ2-5; 9 bases map to TRBD1. The germline V gene encodes CDR1 SGHTA and CDR2 FQGTGA. V lost 2 bases and J lost 2; bases outside the gene matches: 3. The CDR3 length is 15 residues.

This chain joins TRBV9 and TRBJ2-1, with D tentatively TRBD1 (6 bases). The CDR3 covers 13 residues. The germline V and J ends were trimmed by 0 bases and 7 bases, with 8 bases remaining between them. Germline CDR1 SGDLS, CDR2 YYNGEE. The CDR3 is CASSVDRANEQFF. CDR3 nucleotide sequence: TGTGCCAGCAGCGTAGACAGGGCTAATGAGCAGTTCTTC.

Concerning this clone itself: Its ends do not fully match the called genes, so a read error is possible. This chain links TRBV25-1 with TRBJ2-7; the match to TRBD1 covers 7 bases. The CDR3 has 13 amino acids. Germline V lookup: CDR1 MGHDK, CDR2 SYGVNS. The CDR3 spells CASSGQGTYEQYF. The CDR3 DNA reads as TGTGCCAGCAGTGGACAGGGCACCTATGAGCAGTACTTC.